The rows below give T cell receptor beta chains drawn from one sample of a study of tumor-infiltrating T cells and Merkel cell polyomavirus. Generated by immunoSEQ multiplex PCR, the TCRdb table keeps only in-frame clones and is missing some. This table holds roughly 3,000 clones, 70% to 90% found once. Source material: tumor tissue. The receptors shown here come from a man aged 50-59 years with Merkel cell carcinoma. The CDR3 runs from the conserved cysteine through the conserved F or W. The order of the fields is J gene, clone size, D gene, V gene, CDR3 protein, CDR3 DNA. A D gene is named only where the DNA matches it firmly. The size of a clone is reported for some rows only, either as once, few or many, or as a class for expanded clones.

>TRBJ2-3|-|-|TRBV5-5
CASSLEAAFHTDTQYF
TGTGCCAGCAGCTTGGAAGCGGCCTTTCACACAGATACGCAGTATTTT
>TRBJ1-6|-|-|TRBV23-1
CASSQGRGRRINSPLHF
TGCGCCAGCAGTCAGGGCAGGGGCAGACGTATTAATTCACCCCTCCACTTT
>TRBJ2-2|-|-|TRBV5-1
CASREVTRQTGELFF
TGCGCCAGCAGGGAGGTGACTAGACAGACCGGGGAGCTGTTTTTT
>TRBJ1-1|-|TRBD1|TRBV5-1
CASSLWGDSMNTEAFF
TGCGCCAGCAGCTTGTGGGGGGACAGTATGAACACTGAAGCTTTCTTT
>TRBJ1-4|-|TRBD1|TRBV30
CAWSVTQGIEKLFF
TGTGCCTGGAGTGTAACACAGGGGATCGAAAAACTGTTTTTT
>TRBJ2-6|-|TRBD1|TRBV4-3
CASSPDRLNSGANVLTF
TGCGCCAGCAGCCCGGACAGGTTGAACTCTGGGGCCAACGTCCTGACTTTC
>TRBJ1-6|-|TRBD1|TRBV7-9
CASSFEGAALHF
TGTGCCAGCAGCTTTGAGGGGGCGGCCCTCCACTTT
>TRBJ1-1|-|-|TRBV7-9
CASSFRVWDTEAFF
TGTGCCAGCAGCTTCCGGGTTTGGGACACTGAAGCTTTCTTT
>TRBJ1-1|-|-|TRBV11-1
CASSPIYGTEAFF
TGTGCCAGCAGCCCGATCTACGGCACTGAAGCTTTCTTT
>TRBJ1-5|few|-|TRBV6-6
CASSYDQAYNQPQHF
TGTGCCAGCAGTTACGATCAGGCATACAATCAGCCCCAGCATTTT
>TRBJ2-1|-|TRBD2|TRBV11-2
CASSLSGGAYNEQFF
TGTGCCAGCAGCTTAAGCGGGGGGGCCTACAATGAGCAGTTCTTC
>TRBJ2-2|-|-|TRBV19
CASSIVQFTGELFF
TGTGCCAGTAGTATAGTCCAGTTCACCGGGGAGCTGTTTTTT
>TRBJ1-2|-|TRBD1|TRBV9
CASTATGTGNGYTF
TGTGCCAGCACCGCTACCGGGACAGGGAATGGCTACACCTTC
>TRBJ2-7|-|-|TRBV6-5
CASSSQGYVGYEQYF
TGTGCCAGCAGTTCCCAGGGGTACGTAGGGTACGAGCAGTACTTC
>TRBJ1-6|few|TRBD1|TRBV4-2
CASSQDIAGGSPLHF
TGTGCCAGCAGCCAAGACATCGCAGGGGGTTCACCCCTCCACTTT
>TRBJ1-3|-|-|TRBV28
CASRKQGRRSGNTIYF
TGTGCCAGCAGGAAACAGGGAAGACGCTCTGGAAACACCATATATTTT
>TRBJ1-2|-|TRBD1|TRBV5-1
CASAITGDDGYTF
TGCGCCAGCGCCATAACAGGGGACGATGGCTACACCTTC
>TRBJ1-1|-|-|TRBV6-5
CASSYLGGGTEAFF
TGTGCCAGCAGTTACCTGGGAGGAGGCACTGAAGCTTTCTTT
>TRBJ2-7|-|-|TRBV27
CASSPRDVDYEQYF
TGTGCCAGCAGTCCCAGGGATGTTGACTACGAGCAGTACTTC
>TRBJ1-2|-|-|TRBV5-1
CASSLHYYYGYTF
TGCGCCAGCAGCTTGCATTACTATTATGGCTACACCTTC
>TRBJ1-1|-|-|TRBV4-1
CASSQVWGLNTEAFF
TGCGCCAGCAGCCAAGTCTGGGGCTTGAACACTGAAGCTTTCTTT
>TRBJ2-7|once|-|TRBV18
CASSPLAGRAGAYEQYF
TGTGCCAGCTCACCATTGGCCGGGCGGGCAGGCGCCTACGAGCAGTACTTC
>TRBJ1-2|few|-|TRBV21-1
CASSNGGPLNYGYTF
TGTGCCAGCAGCAATGGGGGCCCTCTAAACTATGGCTACACCTTC
>TRBJ2-5|-|TRBD1|TRBV5-4
CASSQTGDQETQYF
TGTGCCAGCAGCCAGACAGGGGACCAAGAGACCCAGTACTTC
>TRBJ1-6|once|-|TRBV14
CASSQDRVSHRVGPLHF
TGTGCCAGCAGCCAAGATCGGGTCAGCCACAGGGTTGGACCCCTCCACTTT